This T cell receptor (beta chain) originates from a study of Ad26.COV2.S vaccination and SARS-CoV-2 variants. Treatment defined: roughly 19 received Ad26.COV2.S at low or high dose, single or two shots; a few received placebo; per-sample allocation not given. At day 63 after the first vaccine or placebo injection, samples were drawn. Profiled with immunoSEQ multiplex PCR; TCRdb holds only in-frame clones, not every one. Of a few hundred thousand clones in the sample, around 92% were seen once. Germline V gene lookup returns CDR1 MDHEN and CDR2 SYDVKM. CDR3 length: 15 residues. Losses at the gene ends were 6 bases for V and 7 bases for J; bases not matched to a gene: 9. Study-level points and caveats: Vaccine and placebo recipients had similar non-spike TCR breadth.

In regard to this clone: Its matching antigen is unknown.

Sample: peripheral blood, taken in a trial of Ad26.COV2.S vaccine versus placebo. The sequence was obtained from a person aged 18-65 years who received the Ad26.COV2.S COVID-19 vaccine or a placebo. The chain combines TRBV28 with TRBJ1-5, with TRBD1 matching over 10 bases. The CDR3 sequence: CASSSPVTGGQPQHF. For the CDR3, the DNA is TGTGCCAGCAGCAGTCCGGTGACAGGGGGCCAGCCCCAGCATTTT.